These 29 T cell receptor beta chains were sequenced from one sample in a study of blood T cell repertoires in COVID-19. The data were produced by immunoSEQ multiplex PCR, yet TCRdb's version contains in-frame clones alone and is incomplete. The table has roughly 100,000 clones, 70% to 90% seen once. Sequencing input: peripheral blood. The receptors originated from a man aged 45-65 years with active COVID-19.

The chain joins TRBV18 to TRBJ2-1, with 11 bases fitting TRBD2. Germline-derived CDR1 and CDR2 are KGHSH and LQKENI. The junction had 9 bases not matched to a gene; V was cut back by 1 base and J by 10 bases. The CDR3 totals 16 residues. CDR3 sequence reads: CASSPLAGGQEPEQFF. The CDR3 nucleotides read TGTGCCAGCTCACCACTAGCGGGGGGGCAAGAACCCGAGCAGTTCTTC.

This chain connects TRBV27 to TRBJ2-1; TRBD2 agrees at 8 bases. Germline V gene data show CDR1 as MNHEY and CDR2 as SMNVEV (reference sequence). CDR3 length: 15 residues. With V trimmed by 2 bases and J by 9 bases, 9 bases remained unmatched. CDR3 residues: CASSLTGGALGEQFF. CDR3 nucleotide sequence: TGTGCCAGCAGTTTAACCGGGGGGGCCTTGGGTGAGCAGTTCTTC.

This rearrangement joins TRBV4-1 to TRBJ2-7, with D maybe TRBD1 (5 bases). The V end was cut by 0 bases, the J end by 5 bases, with 17 bases between. Germline lookup yields CDR1 MGHRA and CDR2 YSYEKL. There are 16 residues in the CDR3. CDR3 coding DNA: TGCGCCAGCAGCCAAGATTGGAGTCAGGGCGTGGACGAGCAGTACTTC. Residues: CASSQDWSQGVDEQYF.

V usage is TRBV5-1 and J usage is TRBJ2-6, with D possibly being TRBD1 (6 bases). The CDR3 length is 16 residues. The V gene lost 0 bases and the J gene lost 2 bases, with 9 bases spanning the gap. Germline CDR1 and CDR2: SGHRS and YFSETQ. The CDR3 spells CASSLVGTTGANVLTF. CDR3 in DNA: TGCGCCAGCAGCTTGGTTGGGACAACTGGGGCCAACGTCCTGACTTTC. Looking up the rest from reference TRBV5-1 and TRBJ2-6 gives the full variable domain: KAGVTQTPRYLIKTRGQQVTLSCSPISGHRSVSWYQQTPGQGLQFLFEYFSETQRNKGNFPGRFSGRQFSNSRSEMNVSTLELGDSALYLCASSLVGTTGANVLTFGAGSRLTVL.

J is TRBJ2-5 and V is TRBV7-2, with D tentatively TRBD2 (6 bases). V lost 5 bases, J lost 5 bases, and 18 bases lay in between. Germline V gives CDR1 SGHTA, CDR2 FQGNSA. The length of the CDR3 is 15 residues. As DNA, the CDR3 is TGTGCCAGCAGCGAAGGACTAACTATCTGGGAGACCCAGTACTTC. Its translation: CASSEGLTIWETQYF.

The chain links TRBV6-4 to TRBJ2-2; D unresolved. Per germline, CDR1 MRHNA and CDR2 SNTAGT. Trimming pared 7 bases from V and 2 bases from J, leaving 11 bases between. CDR3 length: 14 amino acids. CDR3 nucleotide sequence: TGTGCCAGCACACTGCACTACAACACCGGGGAGCTGTTTTTT. This translates into CASTLHYNTGELFF.

Only a few counts were recorded for this clone. The chain employs TRBV5-1 and TRBJ2-5; tentatively, D is TRBD2 (5 bases). V was cut by 2 bases and J by 2 bases, with 13 bases left in between. Per germline, CDR1 SGHRS and CDR2 YFSETQ. The CDR3 extends over 15 amino acids. DNA for the CDR3: TGCGCCAGCAGCTTTGACGGTACGGGGCAAGAGACCCAGTACTTC. This encodes CASSFDGTGQETQYF.

The rearrangement uses TRBV5-1 and TRBJ1-6; 7 bases align to TRBD1. Trimming cost V 3 bases and J 7 bases; bases outside gene matches: 7. This CDR3 has 15 amino acids. Germline CDR1 and CDR2: SGHRS and YFSETQ. Here the CDR3 reads CASSWRGTENSPLHF. CDR3 DNA sequence: TGCGCCAGCAGCTGGCGAGGGACAGAAAATTCACCCCTCCACTTT.

This chain links TRBV6-5 with TRBJ1-1; 11 nucleotides line up with TRBD1. CDR1 is MNHEY and CDR2 is SVGAGI in the germline V gene. Unmatched junction bases numbered 5, after V lost 8 bases and J lost 6 bases. The CDR3 is 13 amino acids. CDR3 in amino acids: CASEGTGGPEAFF. The CDR3, as DNA: TGTGCCAGCGAAGGGACAGGGGGACCTGAAGCTTTCTTT.

The V gene is TRBV7-8, the J gene TRBJ2-7; 9 nucleotides align to TRBD1. CDR1 and CDR2 (germline): SGHVS, FQNEAQ. The length of the CDR3 is 13 residues. With V trimmed by 6 bases and J by 10 bases, 10 bases remained unmatched. The CDR3 is CASRRDRAYGQYF. In nucleotides, the CDR3 is TGTGCCAGCAGGAGGGACAGGGCCTACGGCCAGTACTTC. The full variable domain, completed using reference TRBV7-8 and TRBJ2-7, is GAGVSQSPRYKVAKRGQDVALRCDPISGHVSLFWYQQALGQGPEFLTYFQNEAQLDKSGLPSDRFFAERPEGSVSTLKIQRTQQEDSAVYLCASRRDRAYGQYFGPGTRLTVT.

V and J are TRBV10-3 and TRBJ1-2, with TRBD1 as a possible D gene (5 bases). The CDR3 runs 13 residues. The V end lost 7 bases, the J end lost 6 bases, and 15 bases lay between the germline ends. Germline CDR1 ENHRY, CDR2 SYGVKD. In DNA, the CDR3 is TGTGCCATCACTGCAGGGTCTCAGGATGGCTACACCTTC. Translating it yields CAITAGSQDGYTF.

The V and J genes are TRBV6-2 or TRBV6-3 and TRBJ1-1; TRBD1 might be the D (6 bases). Germline lookup yields CDR1 MNHEY and CDR2 SVGEGT. V was pared by 4 bases and J by 11 bases, with 20 bases between. CDR3 size: 14 residues. The CDR3 here is CASSFRTAPRGAFF. The CDR3 region has the DNA TGTGCCAGCAGTTTTAGGACAGCCCCTCGGGGCGCTTTCTTT.

The chain has TRBV29-1 and TRBJ1-1; D possibly corresponds to TRBD1 (5 bases). The V end was cut by 3 bases, the J end by 1 base, with 6 bases between. Per the germline V gene, CDR1 is SQVTM and CDR2 is ANQGSEA. The CDR3 is made up of 12 amino acids. CDR3 in DNA: TGCAGCGTTGATCAGGGGAACACTGAAGCTTTCTTT. Protein: CSVDQGNTEAFF.

V and J are TRBV4-3 and TRBJ2-2; 9 bases line up with TRBD1. V shed 0 bases, J shed 0 bases, and the junction held 5 bases outside the gene matches. There are 18 residues in the CDR3. In germline, CDR1 is LGHNA, CDR2 YSLEER. The CDR3 DNA sequence: TGCGCCAGCAGCCAAGATTGGCGACAGGGGGCGAACACCGGGGAGCTGTTTTTT. Translating gives CASSQDWRQGANTGELFF.

This chain uses TRBV6-5 with TRBJ1-5, with 7 bases fitting TRBD1. The ends lost 2 bases at V and 6 bases at J; junction bases unmatched: 7. This CDR3 comprises 15 residues. Germline V lookup: CDR1 MNHEY, CDR2 SVGAGI. The chain's CDR3 is CASSYDGTVFQPQHF. The CDR3 DNA reads as TGTGCCAGCAGTTACGATGGGACAGTATTTCAGCCCCAGCATTTT.

The V and J genes are TRBV18 and TRBJ2-2; a weak D match, TRBD1 (6 bases). This CDR3 comprises 13 residues. Trimming removed 4 bases at V and 5 bases at J, with 8 bases between. The V gene's germline CDR1 is KGHSH and CDR2 LQKENI. The CDR3 coding sequence is TGTGCCAGCTCACGGACAGATACCGGGGAGCTGTTTTTT. Its translation is CASSRTDTGELFF.

The chain joins TRBV30 to TRBJ1-4; 10 bases are a match to TRBD1. Germline V lookup: CDR1 GTSNPN, CDR2 SVGIG (reference sequence). J was trimmed by 8 bases and V by 4 bases; bases with no gene match: 10. The CDR3 covers 15 residues. CDR3 in DNA: TGTGCCTGGACTATCGGACAGGGGGTAGACGAAAAACTGTTTTTT. As protein: CAWTIGQGVDEKLFF.

The gene calls are TRBV5-1 and TRBJ1-6; 7 bases match TRBD1. This CDR3 has 16 amino acids. With V trimmed by 0 bases and J by 4 bases, 4 bases remained unmatched. Germline V lookup: CDR1 SGHRS, CDR2 YFSETQ. The CDR3 region is CASSLVGTAYNSPLHF. DNA for the CDR3: TGCGCCAGCAGCTTGGTCGGGACAGCTTATAATTCACCCCTCCACTTT. The whole variable domain, filled in from reference TRBV5-1 and TRBJ1-6, reads KAGVTQTPRYLIKTRGQQVTLSCSPISGHRSVSWYQQTPGQGLQFLFEYFSETQRNKGNFPGRFSGRQFSNSRSEMNVSTLELGDSALYLCASSLVGTAYNSPLHFGNGTRLTVT.

The rearrangement links TRBV2 to TRBJ2-2; D is unclear. Germline-derived CDR1 and CDR2 are SNHLY and FYNNEI. With 6 bases removed from V and 9 bases from J, the gap between germline ends came to 8 bases. The CDR3 contains 11 residues. The CDR3 here is CASSPSWELFF. CDR3 nucleotide sequence: TGTGCCAGCAGCCCCTCGTGGGAGCTGTTTTTT.

The chain links TRBV5-1 to TRBJ1-2; the D gene is possibly TRBD1 (6 bases). This CDR3 has 14 residues. V was shortened by 1 base and J by 5 bases, with 12 bases between the two germline ends. CDR1 is SGHRS and CDR2 is YFSETQ in the germline V gene. CDR3 residues: CASSLYGTQYGYTF. In DNA form, the CDR3 reads TGCGCCAGCAGCTTGTACGGGACACAATATGGCTACACCTTC.

The V gene is TRBV5-8, the J gene TRBJ2-3, with a possible D match to TRBD1 (6 bases). V was cut by 3 bases and J by 2 bases, with 13 bases left in between. Germline V gives CDR1 SGHTS, CDR2 YDEGEE. The CDR3 sequence is 15 residues long. The DNA for the CDR3 is TGTGCCAGCAGCTCAGGACAGATAGACACAGATACGCAGTATTTT. It is translated as CASSSGQIDTDTQYF.

This chain links TRBV6-1 with TRBJ1-6; D not certain. The germline V gene encodes CDR1 MNHNS and CDR2 SASEGT. The V and J ends lost 0 bases and 10 bases respectively, with 4 bases between them. This CDR3 has 12 amino acids. CDR3 bases: TGTGCCAGCAGTGAAGCGAGATCACCCCTCCACTTT. This encodes CASSEARSPLHF.

V is TRBV11-2 and J is TRBJ2-5; D gene unclear. V was pared by 3 bases and J by 2 bases, with 10 bases between. Looked up from germline, CDR1 is SGHAT and CDR2 is FQNNGV. The CDR3 consists of 14 residues. The CDR3 here is CASSFFGNQETQYF. In DNA, the CDR3 is TGTGCCAGCAGCTTCTTCGGTAATCAAGAGACCCAGTACTTC.

The gene calls are TRBV11-2 and TRBJ2-2; D might be TRBD1 (6 bases). The V gene lost 0 bases and the J gene lost 7 bases, with 18 bases spanning the gap. Per germline, CDR1 SGHAT and CDR2 FQNNGV. The CDR3 consists of 17 residues. CDR3 sequence reads: CASSLDVQGLGGGELFF. DNA for the CDR3: TGTGCCAGCAGCTTAGATGTGCAGGGGCTTGGGGGCGGGGAGCTGTTTTTT.

The chain employs TRBV5-4 and TRBJ2-1; TRBD2 might be the D (5 bases). Trimming left V 4 bases short and J 7 bases short, with 12 bases between. Germline CDR1 is SGHNT and CDR2 is YYREEE (reference sequence). The CDR3 is 13 residues long. The CDR3 loop is CASSGADGNEQFF. In nucleotides, the CDR3 is TGTGCCAGCAGCGGAGCGGACGGTAATGAGCAGTTCTTC.

The genes are TRBV19 and TRBJ2-3, with TRBD2 as a possible D gene (6 bases). V was pared by 9 bases and J by 4 bases, with 20 bases between. Germline V gene lookup returns CDR1 LNHDA and CDR2 SQIVND (reference sequence). This CDR3 region has 15 residues. The CDR3 DNA reads TGTGCCAGCCAGTGGACTACTGGGGTAGCAGATACGCAGTATTTT. This sequence encodes CASQWTTGVADTQYF.

The chain has TRBV11-2 and TRBJ2-6; 10 bases match TRBD2. V lost 6 bases, J lost 1 base, and 6 bases stayed unmatched. This CDR3 region has 17 residues. Germline V CDR1 and CDR2: SGHAT, FQNNGV. CDR3 region: CASRPGLANSGANVLTF. CDR3 coding DNA: TGTGCCAGCAGACCGGGACTAGCGAATTCTGGGGCCAACGTCCTGACTTTC.

This chain links TRBV5-1 with TRBJ1-1, with 7 bases lining up with TRBD1. The germline V gene has CDR1 SGHRS and CDR2 YFSETQ. This CDR3 comprises 14 residues. Trimming cost V 5 bases and J 2 bases; bases outside gene matches: 6. The CDR3 DNA is TGCGCCAGCAGACCGACAGGGACTAACACTGAAGCTTTCTTT. Translating gives CASRPTGTNTEAFF.

This rearrangement joins TRBV15 to TRBJ1-1; 10 nucleotides line up with TRBD1. The ends lost 0 bases at V and 3 bases at J; junction bases unmatched: 1. Germline V lookup: CDR1 LNHNV, CDR2 YYDKDF (reference sequence). The CDR3 is made up of 15 amino acids. CDR3 DNA: TGTGCCACCAGCAGAGAGGACAGGGGGGACACTGAAGCTTTCTTT. It encodes CATSREDRGDTEAFF.